This TCR beta chain was found in a study of T cell changes during pregnancy in multiple sclerosis. V was shortened by 3 bases and J by 5 bases, with 17 bases between the two germline ends. The germline V gene has CDR1 SGHAT and CDR2 FQDESV (reference sequence). The CDR3 totals 15 residues. Generated by immunoSEQ multiplex PCR, the TCRdb table keeps only in-frame clones and is missing some. The data contain approximately 64,000 clones, roughly 87% of them singletons. Sequencing used peripheral blood, obtained in the second trimester of pregnancy. The clonotype comes from a female donor in good health, enrolled as a control in a pregnancy study. The V gene is TRBV11-1, the J gene TRBJ2-7; D possibly corresponds to TRBD2 (5 bases). CDR3 sequence (DNA): TGTGCCAGCAGCTTTAAGGTCAGCGGCATCAACGAGCAGTACTTC. It translates to CASSFKVSGINEQYF.